These 17 T cell receptor beta chains originate from one sample sequenced in a study of blood T cell repertoires in COVID-19. TCRdb's table, derived via immunoSEQ multiplex PCR, lists solely in-frame clones and lacks some. Of 100,000 or so clones in the sample, about 87% are singletons; the top ten hold roughly 0.51%. The specimen sequenced was peripheral blood. These receptors were collected from a man in his 60s with acute or convalescent COVID-19.

The chain joins TRBV28 to TRBJ2-3; the D is unclear. V shed 5 bases and J shed 8 bases, with 8 bases lying between them. Germline values: CDR1 MDHEN, CDR2 SYDVKM. This CDR3 has 11 amino acids. The CDR3 sequence: CASSPSITQYF. For the CDR3, the DNA is TGTGCCAGCAGTCCAAGCATTACGCAGTATTTT.

J is TRBJ2-2 and V is TRBV29-1, with TRBD1 matching 8 bases. V trimming: 7 bases; J trimming: 8 bases; junction bases outside the gene matches: 3. CDR1 is SQVTM, CDR2 ANQGSEA, per germline. The CDR3 sequence is 11 residues long. CDR3 loop: CSAQGAGELFF. The DNA of the CDR3 is TGCAGCGCTCAGGGGGCGGGGGAGCTGTTTTTT.

The table lists this clone with a count of one. V usage is TRBV27 and J usage is TRBJ2-3; D possibly corresponds to TRBD2 (5 bases). Germline V gene lookup returns CDR1 MNHEY and CDR2 SMNVEV (reference sequence). Between the trimmed V and J ends, which lost 7 bases and 6 bases, there was a span of 8 bases. The CDR3 is made up of 11 amino acids. CDR3 bases: TGTGCCAGCACTAGGGAGGATACGCAGTATTTT. Amino acid sequence: CASTREDTQYF.

This chain joins TRBV19 and TRBJ2-2, with TRBD1 as a possible D gene (5 bases). Deletions cut 5 bases from V and 2 bases from J, with 9 bases between. This CDR3 comprises 14 residues. Looked up from germline, CDR1 is LNHDA and CDR2 is SQIVND (reference sequence). The CDR3 DNA is TGTGCCAGTAGTTTCGGACATAACACCGGGGAGCTGTTTTTT. Protein product: CASSFGHNTGELFF.

The chain uses TRBV24-1 and TRBJ1-3; 7 positions agree with TRBD1. V was clipped by 3 bases and J by 4 bases; unmatched bases: 5. CDR1 and CDR2 from the germline V gene are KGHDR and SFDVKD. The CDR3 totals 15 residues. The CDR3 spells CATSDADRDGNTIYF. CDR3 DNA sequence: TGTGCCACCAGTGATGCAGACAGGGACGGAAACACCATATATTTT.

V gene TRBV6-5 combines with J gene TRBJ2-5; D not resolved. Germline lookup yields CDR1 MNHEY and CDR2 SVGAGI. CDR3 length equals 13 residues. The germline V and J ends were trimmed by 6 bases and 7 bases, with 15 bases remaining between them. The CDR3 region is CASSPTTPPTQYF. As DNA, the CDR3 is TGTGCCAGCAGCCCCACTACCCCGCCGACCCAGTACTTC.

The chain carries TRBV30 and TRBJ1-1, with D maybe TRBD1 (6 bases). The V end lost 2 bases, the J end lost 5 bases, and 18 bases lay between the germline ends. The CDR3 is 15 residues long. CDR1 and CDR2 (germline): GTSNPN, SVGIG (reference sequence). The CDR3 bases are TGTGCCTGGAGTCCCACAGGGTTTATGCGGACTGAAGCTTTCTTT. Translating it yields CAWSPTGFMRTEAFF.

This chain uses TRBV5-1 with TRBJ1-2, with D perhaps matching TRBD1 (5 bases). V dropped 1 base and J dropped 2 bases, with 12 bases sitting between them. The CDR3 has 15 amino acids. CDR1 and CDR2 from the germline V gene are SGHRS and YFSETQ. CDR3 nucleotides: TGCGCCAGCAGCTTGTCGCCAGGGTCCAACTATGGCTACACCTTC. It specifies CASSLSPGSNYGYTF.

The chain couples TRBV5-1 to TRBJ2-6; D ambiguous. The CDR3 is 14 amino acids. The germline V gene encodes CDR1 SGHRS and CDR2 YFSETQ. V lost 4 bases and J lost 0, with 5 bases in between. The CDR3 spells CASSQDSGANVLTF. The CDR3 nucleotides are TGCGCCAGCAGCCAGGACTCTGGGGCCAACGTCCTGACTTTC.

The V gene is TRBV9, the J gene TRBJ2-7, with 7 bases matching TRBD1. This CDR3 comprises 13 residues. CDR1 and CDR2 from the germline V gene are SGDLS and YYNGEE. V lost 6 bases and J lost 5; bases outside the gene matches: 8. The CDR3 nucleotides read TGTGCCAGCAACCTACAGGGGTTCGACGAGCAGTACTTC. It yields the protein CASNLQGFDEQYF.

This rearrangement joins TRBV1 to TRBJ2-7; the D segment call TRBD1 is taken from the table without a DNA check. TRBV1 has pseudogene status. This CDR3 has 18 residues. The CDR3 is CTSSQETNRGSYSYEQYF. The CDR3 coding sequence is TGCACCAGCAGCCAAGAAACAAACAGGGGTTCCTATTCCTACGAGCAGTACTTC.

This clone was found a few times. The V and J genes are TRBV6-5 and TRBJ1-2; 7 bases agree with TRBD1. Germline loops: CDR1 MNHEY, CDR2 SVGAGI. The CDR3 contains 15 residues. J lost 3 bases, V lost 6 bases, and 10 bases had no gene match. CDR3 DNA: TGTGCCAGCAGCCGGCAGGGGGGCGATGACTATGGCTACACCTTC. Translated: CASSRQGGDDYGYTF.

This clone was recorded once. This chain connects TRBV5-1 to TRBJ1-5; D call uncertain. The CDR3 loop spans 14 amino acids. Trimming took off 0 bases at V and 3 bases at J, with 7 bases between the two ends. Germline V gene data show CDR1 as SGHRS and CDR2 as YFSETQ. The CDR3 DNA sequence: TGCGCCAGCAGCTTGGGAGACTTCAATCAGCCCCAGCATTTT. Protein: CASSLGDFNQPQHF.

The count of this clone is one. V and J are TRBV21-1 and TRBJ2-7; the D call in the table, TRBD1, was not verified against the DNA. TRBV21-1 is listed as a pseudogene. The CDR3 runs 17 residues. This chain's CDR3 is CASSPHLEGHTTYEQYF. As DNA, the CDR3 is TGTGCCAGCAGCCCCCATTTAGAGGGACATACGACCTACGAGCAGTACTTC.

The chain links TRBV12-5 to TRBJ2-1; 8 bases are shared with TRBD2. The V gene's germline CDR1 is LGHNT and CDR2 FRNRAP. This CDR3 spans 16 amino acids. V shed 2 bases and J 6 bases; nucleotides not matched to a gene: 9. The CDR3 loop reads CASGLRGGLAGNEQFF. The DNA of the CDR3 is TGTGCTAGTGGTTTGAGGGGCGGACTAGCTGGCAATGAGCAGTTCTTC.

V usage is TRBV9 and J usage is TRBJ2-3; unclear D gene. V lost 0 bases to trimming and J lost 0 bases, with 8 bases between them. CDR3 size: 15 residues. Germline-derived CDR1 and CDR2 are SGDLS and YYNGEE. The CDR3 protein is CASSVDAVSTDTQYF. The CDR3 DNA follows: TGTGCCAGCAGCGTAGACGCGGTAAGCACAGATACGCAGTATTTT.

This clone showed up just once. The chain recombines TRBV14 with TRBJ2-7; the match to TRBD2 covers 7 bases. Looked up from germline, CDR1 is SGHDN and CDR2 is FVKESK. V trimming: 0 bases; J trimming: 2 bases; junction bases outside the gene matches: 7. CDR3 length equals 16 residues. CDR3 region: CASSQDSRLAAYEQYF. CDR3 nucleotide sequence: TGTGCCAGCAGCCAAGATAGCCGACTAGCAGCCTACGAGCAGTACTTC.